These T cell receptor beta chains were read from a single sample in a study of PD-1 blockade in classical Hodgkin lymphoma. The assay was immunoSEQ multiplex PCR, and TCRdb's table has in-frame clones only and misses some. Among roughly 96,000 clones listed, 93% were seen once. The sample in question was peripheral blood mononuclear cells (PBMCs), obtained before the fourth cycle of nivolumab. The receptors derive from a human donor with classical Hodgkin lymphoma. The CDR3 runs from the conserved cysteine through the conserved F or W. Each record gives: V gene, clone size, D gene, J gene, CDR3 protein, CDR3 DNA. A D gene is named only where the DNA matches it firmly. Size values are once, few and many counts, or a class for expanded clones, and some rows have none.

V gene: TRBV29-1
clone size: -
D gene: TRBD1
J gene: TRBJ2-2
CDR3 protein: CSHPGTGSNTGELFF
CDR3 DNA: TGCAGCCATCCCGGGACAGGGTCTAACACCGGGGAGCTGTTTTTT

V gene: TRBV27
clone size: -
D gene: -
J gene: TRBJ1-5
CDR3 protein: CASSFPNQPQHF
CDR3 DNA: TGTGCCAGCAGTTTCCCTAATCAGCCCCAGCATTTT

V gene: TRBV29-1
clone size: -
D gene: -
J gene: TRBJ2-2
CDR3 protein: CSVLHRATGELFF
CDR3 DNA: TGCAGCGTGCTACATAGAGCCACCGGGGAGCTGTTTTTT

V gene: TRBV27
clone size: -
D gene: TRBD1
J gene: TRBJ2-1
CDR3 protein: CASSTGQGSNEQFF
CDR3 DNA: TGTGCCAGCAGTACGGGACAGGGTAGTAATGAGCAGTTCTTC

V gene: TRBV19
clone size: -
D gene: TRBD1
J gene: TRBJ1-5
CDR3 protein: CASSIPDRAPSYSNQPQHF
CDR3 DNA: TGTGCCAGTAGTATCCCTGACAGGGCACCCAGTTATAGCAATCAGCCCCAGCATTTT

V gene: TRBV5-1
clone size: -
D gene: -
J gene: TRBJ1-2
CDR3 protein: CASSLDVDGYTF
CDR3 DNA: TGCGCCAGCAGCTTGGACGTAGATGGCTACACCTTC

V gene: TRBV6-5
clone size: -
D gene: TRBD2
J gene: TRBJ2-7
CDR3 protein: CASTFPGRALEQYF
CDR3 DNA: TGTGCCAGCACCTTTCCCGGGAGGGCCCTCGAGCAGTACTTC

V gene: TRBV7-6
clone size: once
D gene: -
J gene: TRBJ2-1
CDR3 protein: CASSLAGQGSSSSYNEQFF
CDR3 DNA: TGTGCCAGCAGCTTAGCAGGCCAGGGGTCATCAAGCTCCTACAATGAGCAGTTCTTC

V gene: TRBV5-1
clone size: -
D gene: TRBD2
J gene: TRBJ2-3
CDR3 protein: CASSLEVSGIEDTQYF
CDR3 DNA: TGCGCCAGCAGCTTGGAGGTTAGCGGGATAGAAGATACGCAGTATTTT

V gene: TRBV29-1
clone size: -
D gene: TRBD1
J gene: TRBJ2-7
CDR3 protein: CSVEGTGGMTYEQYF
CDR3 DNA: TGCAGCGTTGAAGGGACAGGGGGCATGACCTACGAGCAGTACTTC

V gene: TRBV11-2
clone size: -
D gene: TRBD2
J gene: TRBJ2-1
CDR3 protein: CASSPRGAGGPYNEQFF
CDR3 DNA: TGTGCCAGCAGCCCGAGGGGGGCGGGAGGGCCGTACAATGAGCAGTTCTTC

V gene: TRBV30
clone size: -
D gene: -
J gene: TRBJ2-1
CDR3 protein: CAWRGRYNEQFF
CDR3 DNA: TGTGCCTGGAGGGGGAGATACAATGAGCAGTTCTTC

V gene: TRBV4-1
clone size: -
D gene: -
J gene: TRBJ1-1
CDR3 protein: CASRARYGRNTEAFF
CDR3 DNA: TGCGCCAGCAGAGCACGCTACGGGAGGAACACTGAAGCTTTCTTT

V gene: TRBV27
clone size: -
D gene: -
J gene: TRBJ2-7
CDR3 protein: CASSLSMASYEQYF
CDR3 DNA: TGTGCCAGCAGTTTATCGATGGCCTCCTACGAGCAGTACTTC

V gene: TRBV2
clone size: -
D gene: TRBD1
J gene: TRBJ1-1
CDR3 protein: CASSLQGAGTEAFF
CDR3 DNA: TGTGCCAGCAGTTTACAGGGGGCGGGCACTGAAGCTTTCTTT

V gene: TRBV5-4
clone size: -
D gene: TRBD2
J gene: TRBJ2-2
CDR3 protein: CASSSGTNTGELFF
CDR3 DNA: TGTGCCAGCAGCAGCGGGACGAACACCGGGGAGCTGTTTTTT

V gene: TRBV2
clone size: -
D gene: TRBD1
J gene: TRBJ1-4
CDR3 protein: CASSEKGGQALLLFF
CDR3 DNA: TGTGCCAGCAGTGAAAAGGGAGGACAGGCCCTACTGCTGTTTTTT

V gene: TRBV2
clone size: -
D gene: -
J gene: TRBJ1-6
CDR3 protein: CASRWMGSSYNSPLHF
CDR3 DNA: TGTGCCAGCAGATGGATGGGGAGCTCCTATAATTCACCCCTCCACTTT

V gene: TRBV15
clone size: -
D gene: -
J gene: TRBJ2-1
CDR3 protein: CATSRRTGGQDEQFF
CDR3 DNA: TGTGCCACCAGCAGACGGACGGGGGGACAAGATGAGCAGTTCTTC

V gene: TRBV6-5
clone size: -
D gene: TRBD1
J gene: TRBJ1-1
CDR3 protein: CASSRRTGEAFF
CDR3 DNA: TGTGCCAGCAGCCGAAGGACAGGGGAAGCTTTCTTT

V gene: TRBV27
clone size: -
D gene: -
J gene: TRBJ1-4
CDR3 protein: CASSSVRGMYEKLFF
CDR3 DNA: TGTGCCAGCAGTTCGGTTAGGGGAATGTATGAAAAACTGTTTTTT

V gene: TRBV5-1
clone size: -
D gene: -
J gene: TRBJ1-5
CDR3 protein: CASSWMGGNQPQHF
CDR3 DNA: TGCGCCAGCAGCTGGATGGGGGGGAATCAGCCCCAGCATTTT

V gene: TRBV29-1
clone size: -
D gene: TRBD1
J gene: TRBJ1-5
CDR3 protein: CSVAGRGDQPQHF
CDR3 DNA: TGCAGCGTTGCCGGCAGGGGGGATCAGCCCCAGCATTTT

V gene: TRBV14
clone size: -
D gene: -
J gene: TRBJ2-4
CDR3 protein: CASSQAGHLAKNIQYF
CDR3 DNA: TGTGCCAGCAGCCAAGCCGGCCATCTAGCCAAAAACATTCAGTACTTC

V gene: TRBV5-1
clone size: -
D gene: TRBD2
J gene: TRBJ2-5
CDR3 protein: CASRGDLAGAQETQYF
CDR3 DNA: TGCGCCAGCAGGGGCGATCTAGCGGGCGCCCAAGAGACCCAGTACTTC

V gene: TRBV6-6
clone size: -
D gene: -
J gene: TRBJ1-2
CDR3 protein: CASSPVSGTGYGYTF
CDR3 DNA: TGTGCCAGCAGTCCCGTGTCCGGGACTGGTTATGGCTACACCTTC

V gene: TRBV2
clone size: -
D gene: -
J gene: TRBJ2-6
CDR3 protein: CASSDSRGGANVLTF
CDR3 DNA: TGTGCCAGCAGTGATTCCCGTGGTGGGGCCAACGTCCTGACTTTC

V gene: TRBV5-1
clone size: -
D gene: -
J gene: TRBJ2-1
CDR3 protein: CASSLSRFYNEQFF
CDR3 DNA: TGCGCCAGCAGCTTAAGCAGATTCTACAATGAGCAGTTCTTC

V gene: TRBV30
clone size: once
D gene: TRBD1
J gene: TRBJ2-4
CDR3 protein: CAWSPGQGNIQYF
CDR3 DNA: TGTGCCTGGAGTCCGGGACAGGGTAACATTCAGTACTTC

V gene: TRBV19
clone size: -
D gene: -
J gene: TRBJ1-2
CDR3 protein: CASSEPPGRQANYGYTF
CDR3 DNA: TGTGCCAGTTCCGAACCTCCGGGACGGCAAGCTAACTATGGCTACACCTTC

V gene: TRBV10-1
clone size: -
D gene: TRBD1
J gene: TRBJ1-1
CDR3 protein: CASSETGGTEAFF
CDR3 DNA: TGCGCCAGCAGTGAAACAGGGGGCACTGAAGCTTTCTTT

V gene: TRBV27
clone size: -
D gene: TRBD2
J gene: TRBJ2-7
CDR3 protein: CASSLLAGDEQYF
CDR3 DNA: TGTGCCAGCAGTTTACTAGCGGGAGACGAGCAGTACTTC

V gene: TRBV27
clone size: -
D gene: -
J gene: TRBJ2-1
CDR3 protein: CASSLDYNEQFF
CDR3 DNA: TGTGCCAGCAGCCTGGATTACAATGAGCAGTTCTTC

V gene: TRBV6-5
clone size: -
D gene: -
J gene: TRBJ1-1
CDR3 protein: CASSYERARAAFF
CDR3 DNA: TGTGCCAGCAGTTACGAGAGGGCTCGGGCAGCTTTCTTT

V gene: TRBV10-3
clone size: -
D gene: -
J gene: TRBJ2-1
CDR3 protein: CAISPRDLNEQFF
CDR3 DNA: TGTGCCATCAGCCCGCGGGATCTGAATGAGCAGTTCTTC

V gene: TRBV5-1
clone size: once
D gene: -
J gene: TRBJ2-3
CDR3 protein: CASSLVPGADTQYF
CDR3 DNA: TGCGCCAGCAGCTTGGTTCCAGGGGCAGATACGCAGTATTTT

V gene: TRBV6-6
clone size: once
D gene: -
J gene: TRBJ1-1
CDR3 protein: CATGLKLRRKDTEAFF
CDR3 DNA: TGTGCCACAGGACTTAAACTACGAAGAAAGGACACTGAAGCTTTCTTT

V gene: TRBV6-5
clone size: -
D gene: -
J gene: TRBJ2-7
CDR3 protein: CASSRRGRVSYEQYF
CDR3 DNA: TGTGCCAGCAGCCGCAGGGGGAGGGTATCCTACGAGCAGTACTTC

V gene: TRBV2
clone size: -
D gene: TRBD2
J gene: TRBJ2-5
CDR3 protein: CASYLRESQETQYF
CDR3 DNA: TGTGCCAGCTACTTGCGGGAGTCCCAAGAGACCCAGTACTTC

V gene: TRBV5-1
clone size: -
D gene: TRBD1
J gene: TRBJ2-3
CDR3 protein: CASSRSPQGAGFTDTQYF
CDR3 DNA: TGCGCCAGCAGCCGGTCCCCCCAGGGGGCGGGTTTTACAGATACGCAGTATTTT

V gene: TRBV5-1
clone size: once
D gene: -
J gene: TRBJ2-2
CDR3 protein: CASNPDSTINTGELFF
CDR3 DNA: TGCGCCAGCAACCCGGACAGCACCATTAACACCGGGGAGCTGTTTTTT

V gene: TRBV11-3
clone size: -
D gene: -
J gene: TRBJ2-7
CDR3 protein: CASSLSRTGGEQYF
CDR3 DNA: TGTGCCAGCAGCTTATCCCGCACCGGCGGCGAGCAGTACTTC

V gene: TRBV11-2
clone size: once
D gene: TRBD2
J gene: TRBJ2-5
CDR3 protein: CASSMGLAASPQETQYF
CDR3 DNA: TGTGCCAGCAGCATGGGACTAGCGGCTTCCCCTCAAGAGACCCAGTACTTC

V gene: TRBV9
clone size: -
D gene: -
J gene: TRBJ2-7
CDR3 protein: CASSPGHPYEQYF
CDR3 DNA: TGTGCCAGCAGCCCCGGACACCCCTACGAGCAGTACTTC

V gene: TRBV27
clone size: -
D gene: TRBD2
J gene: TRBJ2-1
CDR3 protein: CASSHPGLGNEQFF
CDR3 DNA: TGTGCCAGCAGTCACCCGGGACTAGGCAATGAGCAGTTCTTC

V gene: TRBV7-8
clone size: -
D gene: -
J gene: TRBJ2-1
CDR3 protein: CASSSPPDQPYNEQFF
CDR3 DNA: TGTGCCAGCAGCTCACCCCCGGACCAACCATACAATGAGCAGTTCTTC

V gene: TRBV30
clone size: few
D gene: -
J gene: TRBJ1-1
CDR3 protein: CACGHQWANTEAFF
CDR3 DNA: TGTGCCTGTGGCCACCAGTGGGCGAACACTGAAGCTTTCTTT